These 17 T cell receptor beta chains were all obtained from the same sample, sequenced in a study of blood T cell repertoires in COVID-19. Clones were sequenced by immunoSEQ multiplex PCR, and TCRdb holds only the in-frame ones, with some missing. The data show 120,000 to 150,000 clones, 79% seen once. Source material: peripheral blood. These receptors were obtained from a middle-aged man with active or convalescent COVID-19.

Regarding this clone: Other nucleotide sequences from this sample produce the same CDR3. The genes are TRBV27 and TRBJ1-1; 7 bases line up with TRBD1. CDR1 MNHEY and CDR2 SMNVEV come from the germline V gene (reference sequence). The V gene end was trimmed by 6 bases and the J gene end by 0 bases; junction bases not matched to a gene: 4. The CDR3 extends over 14 amino acids. In DNA form, the CDR3 reads TGTGCCAGCAGATTGGACAGGTTGAACACTGAAGCTTTCTTT. Translating it yields CASRLDRLNTEAFF.

The chain has TRBV5-8 and TRBJ2-7; no definite D call. Germline V gives CDR1 SGHTS, CDR2 YDEGEE. This CDR3 has 11 amino acids. Trimming pared 4 bases from V and 4 bases from J, leaving 6 bases between. The CDR3 bases are TGTGCCAGCAGCCAGTATTACGAGCAGTACTTC. The encoded protein is CASSQYYEQYF.

The gene calls are TRBV9 and TRBJ2-7; 10 nucleotides align to TRBD2. The germline V gene encodes CDR1 SGDLS and CDR2 YYNGEE. The CDR3 sequence is 15 residues long. Unmatched junction bases numbered 5, after V lost 0 bases and J lost 5 bases. The DNA of the CDR3 is TGTGCCAGCAGCGTAGCAAGCGGGAGGGCGAACGAGCAGTACTTC. Its protein is CASSVASGRANEQYF. Full variable domain (missing parts from reference TRBV9 and TRBJ2-7): DSGVTQTPKHLITATGQRVTLRCSPRSGDLSVYWYQQSLDQGLQFLIQYYNGEERAKGNILERFSAQQFPDLHSELNLSSLELGDSALYFCASSVASGRANEQYFGPGTRLTVT.

This chain connects TRBV6-1 to TRBJ2-1; D perhaps matches TRBD2 (5 bases). The CDR3 spans 14 residues. Germline CDR1 is MNHNS and CDR2 is SASEGT. V lost 1 base and J lost 7, with 11 bases in between. CDR3 sequence: CASSEGLALNEQFF. The DNA of the CDR3 is TGTGCCAGCAGTGAAGGGCTAGCCTTGAATGAGCAGTTCTTC.

This chain connects TRBV9 to TRBJ2-1; 11 bases line up with TRBD2. There are 16 residues in the CDR3. The germline CDR1 and CDR2 sequences are SGDLS and YYNGEE. The ends lost 3 bases at V and 3 bases at J; junction bases unmatched: 5. This CDR3 is CASSDPGTSGYNEQFF. The CDR3 DNA is TGTGCCAGCAGCGACCCCGGGACTAGCGGCTACAATGAGCAGTTCTTC.

Notes on this clone: Within the sample, other DNA sequences also encode this same CDR3. The V and J genes are TRBV6-5 and TRBJ2-1; D is undetermined. CDR1 and CDR2 (germline): MNHEY, SVGAGI. V shed 2 bases and J shed 4 bases, with 6 bases lying between them. The CDR3 spans 13 residues. CDR3 region: CASSYGRYNEQFF. CDR3 DNA sequence: TGTGCCAGCAGTTACGGCAGGTACAATGAGCAGTTCTTC.

The chain joins TRBV7-3 to TRBJ1-6; 7 bases line up with TRBD1. The CDR3 is 15 amino acids. The V and J ends lost 1 base and 6 bases, in that order; junction bases with no gene match: 3. CDR1 is SGHTA and CDR2 is FQGTGA in the germline V gene. CDR3: CASSLRGQINSPLHF. CDR3 nucleotide sequence: TGTGCCAGCAGCTTAAGGGGACAGATTAATTCACCCCTCCACTTT.

The rearrangement links TRBV18 to TRBJ2-1; 10 nucleotides match TRBD2. The CDR3 has 15 residues. J gave up 4 bases and V 3 bases, and 3 bases lay outside the gene matches. Looked up from germline, CDR1 is KGHSH and CDR2 is LQKENI. The CDR3 region is CASSPSGRDYNEQFF. Written as DNA, the CDR3 is TGTGCCAGCTCACCCAGCGGGAGGGATTACAATGAGCAGTTCTTC. The entire variable domain, with the rest obtained from reference TRBV18 and TRBJ2-1, is as follows: NAGVMQNPRHLVRRRGQEARLRCSPMKGHSHVYWYRQLPEEGLKFMVYLQKENIIDESGMPKERFSAEFPKEGPSILRIQQVVRGDSAAYFCASSPSGRDYNEQFFGPGTRLTVL.

The chain carries TRBV10-3 and TRBJ2-7; 8 positions match TRBD1. Germline values: CDR1 ENHRY, CDR2 SYGVKD. Trimming cost V 2 bases and J 3 bases; bases outside gene matches: 6. This CDR3 is 15 amino acids long. The CDR3, as DNA: TGTGCCATCAGTGAGCCAGGACAGGGAAACTACGAGCAGTACTTC. This gives the protein CAISEPGQGNYEQYF.

This clone has a single count. The rearrangement joins TRBV25-1 to TRBJ1-1; 9 nucleotides agree with TRBD1. There are 15 residues in the CDR3. Germline CDR1 reads MGHDK; CDR2 reads SYGVNS. Trimming took 4 bases from V and 0 from J; bases not matched to a gene: 3. The CDR3 loop is CASSGGQGMNTEAFF. The CDR3 nucleotides are TGTGCCAGCAGTGGAGGACAGGGGATGAACACTGAAGCTTTCTTT.

This chain joins TRBV5-6 and TRBJ2-3; 10 bases agree with TRBD2. The CDR3 loop spans 16 amino acids. V lost 0 bases to trimming and J lost 6 bases; unmatched junction nucleotides: 7. Germline values: CDR1 SGHDT, CDR2 YYEEEE. The CDR3 sequence: CASSLVPSGSWDTQYF. The CDR3 DNA reads as TGTGCCAGCAGCTTGGTTCCTAGCGGGAGTTGGGATACGCAGTATTTT.

The V and J genes are TRBV6-6 and TRBJ1-1; 10 bases are a match to TRBD1. The V segment lost 5 bases and the J segment 7 bases; nucleotides outside the gene matches: 10. The germline V gene has CDR1 MNHNY and CDR2 SVGAGI (reference sequence). The CDR3 loop spans 15 amino acids. DNA of the CDR3: TGTGCCAGCAGTCTAGTACCGGGACAGGGGAGTGAAGCTTTCTTT. It encodes CASSLVPGQGSEAFF.

The chain employs TRBV23-1 and TRBJ2-7; D remains ambiguous. TRBV23-1 is marked as an open reading frame, function uncertain. The CDR3 is 9 amino acids. With 7 bases removed from V and 4 bases from J, the gap between germline ends came to 2 bases. The CDR3 sequence is CASTYEQYF. The DNA of the CDR3 is TGCGCCAGCACGTACGAGCAGTACTTC.

The chain is built from TRBV5-1 and TRBJ1-5; TRBD1 matches 7 bases. V shed 3 bases, J shed 5 bases, and the junction held 2 bases outside the gene matches. The V gene's germline CDR1 is SGHRS and CDR2 YFSETQ. The CDR3 is 13 residues long. The CDR3 bases are TGCGCCAGCAGCTCCCAGGGGGATCAGCCCCAGCATTTT. Its translation is CASSSQGDQPQHF.

This CDR3 reads CASSGNSGRGSYNEQFF. For the CDR3, the DNA is TGTGCCAGCAGTGGCAATAGCGGGAGGGGGTCCTACAATGAGCAGTTCTTC. The V gene is TRBV25-1, the J gene TRBJ2-1; 11 positions match TRBD2. Germline loops: CDR1 MGHDK, CDR2 SYGVNS. The CDR3 spans 17 residues. V gave up 4 bases and J gave up 1 base; unmatched junction bases: 6.

This clone occurred a few times. The chain recombines TRBV7-2 with TRBJ2-7; D is possibly TRBD2 (6 bases). The length of the CDR3 is 15 residues. V lost 3 bases to trimming and J lost 2 bases, with 14 bases between them. The germline V gene encodes CDR1 SGHTA and CDR2 FQGNSA. The CDR3 nucleotides read TGTGCCAGCAGCTTGGTCGGAGGGGAAGCCTACGAGCAGTACTTC. Translating it yields CASSLVGGEAYEQYF.

The chain joins TRBV27 to TRBJ2-3, with TRBD2 identical over 15 bases. Germline V gene data show CDR1 as MNHEY and CDR2 as SMNVEV (reference sequence). The ends lost 6 bases at V and 2 bases at J; junction bases unmatched: 9. The CDR3 totals 18 residues. The DNA for the CDR3 is TGTGCCAGCAGGCCCCTTTGGACTAGCGGGAGGGTCACAGATACGCAGTATTTT. Amino acid sequence: CASRPLWTSGRVTDTQYF.